This T cell receptor (beta chain) was sequenced in a study of shared clonotypes between healthy human individuals. Sequenced by immunoSEQ multiplex PCR; TCRdb stores in-frame clones only, minus some. The sample carries millions of clones, approximately 94% recorded once. With 0 bases removed from V and 5 bases from J, the gap between germline ends came to 8 bases. The germline V gene encodes CDR1 SGHKS and CDR2 YYEKEE (reference sequence). CDR3 size: 13 residues. Naive CD8 isolation took CD45RO-negative cells positively selected for CCR7 and excluded terminally differentiated effector memory CD45RA+ cells.

The source of this sequence is a young man in good health. Sample: naive CD8+ T cells sorted from blood. This chain joins TRBV5-5 and TRBJ1-2; D is unresolved. CDR3 bases: TGTGCCAGCAGCTTGGCACTAGGATATGGCTACACCTTC. Its translation is CASSLALGYGYTF.